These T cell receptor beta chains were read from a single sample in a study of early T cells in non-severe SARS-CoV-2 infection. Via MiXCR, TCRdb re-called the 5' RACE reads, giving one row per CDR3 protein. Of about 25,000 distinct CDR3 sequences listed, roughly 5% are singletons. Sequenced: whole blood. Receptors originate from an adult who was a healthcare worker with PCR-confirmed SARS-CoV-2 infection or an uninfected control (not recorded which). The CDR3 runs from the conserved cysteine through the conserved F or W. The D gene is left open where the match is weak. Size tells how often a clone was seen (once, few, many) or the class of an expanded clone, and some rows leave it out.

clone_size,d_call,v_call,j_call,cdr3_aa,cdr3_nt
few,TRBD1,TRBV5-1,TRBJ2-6,CASSPRDSSGANVLTF,TGCGCCAGCAGCCCCCGGGACAGTTCTGGGGCCAACGTCCTGACTTTC
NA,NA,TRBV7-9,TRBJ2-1,CASSFSVGRDEQFF,TGTGCCAGCAGCTTCAGCGTAGGACGCGATGAGCAGTTCTTC
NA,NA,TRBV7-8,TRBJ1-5,CASSSDRYEPQHF,TGTGCCAGCAGCTCGGACCGCTACGAGCCCCAGCATTTT
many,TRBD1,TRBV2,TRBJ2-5,CASTLARGQETQYF,TGTGCCAGCACGCTGGCCAGGGGGCAAGAGACCCAGTACTTC
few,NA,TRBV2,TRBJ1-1,CASSERQVMNTEAFF,TGTGCCAGCAGTGAACGGCAGGTCATGAACACTGAAGCTTTCTTT
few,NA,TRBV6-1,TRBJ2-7,CASYYRGASYEQYF,TGTGCCAGCTACTATCGTGGGGCCTCCTACGAGCAGTACTTC
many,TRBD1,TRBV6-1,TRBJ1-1,CASSEWRDRGIPNTEAFF,TGTGCCAGCAGTGAATGGAGGGACAGGGGGATCCCGAACACTGAAGCTTTCTTT
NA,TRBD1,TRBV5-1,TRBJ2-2,CASSWTGWTGELFF,TGCGCCAGCAGCTGGACAGGGTGGACCGGGGAGCTGTTTTTT
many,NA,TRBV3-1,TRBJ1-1,CASSQGSRSMNTEAFF,TGTGCCAGCAGCCAAGGAAGCAGGAGCATGAACACTGAAGCTTTCTTT
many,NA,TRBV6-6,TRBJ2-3,CASSQGQLAGTSPQYF,TGTGCCAGCAGCCAAGGACAGCTAGCAGGCACTTCCCCTCAGTATTTT
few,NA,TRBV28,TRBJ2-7,CASSILYEQYF,TGTGCCAGCAGTATCCTTTACGAGCAGTACTTC
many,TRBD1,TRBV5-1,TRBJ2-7,CASSLGQGSEQYF,TGCGCCAGCAGCTTGGGACAGGGCAGCGAGCAGTACTTC
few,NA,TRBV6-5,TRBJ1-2,CASSYVAGGQNGYTF,TGTGCCAGCAGTTACGTGGCAGGAGGACAGAATGGCTACACCTTC
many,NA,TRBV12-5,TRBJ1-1,CASGLVLRTGGNTEAFF,TGTGCTAGTGGTTTGGTACTTCGAACAGGTGGGAACACTGAAGCTTTCTTT
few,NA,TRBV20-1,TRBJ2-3,CSARASGADTQYF,TGCAGTGCTAGAGCTTCGGGAGCGGATACGCAGTATTTT
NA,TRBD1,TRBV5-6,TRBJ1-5,CASSWGQGNQPQHF,TGTGCCAGCAGCTGGGGACAGGGCAATCAGCCCCAGCATTTT